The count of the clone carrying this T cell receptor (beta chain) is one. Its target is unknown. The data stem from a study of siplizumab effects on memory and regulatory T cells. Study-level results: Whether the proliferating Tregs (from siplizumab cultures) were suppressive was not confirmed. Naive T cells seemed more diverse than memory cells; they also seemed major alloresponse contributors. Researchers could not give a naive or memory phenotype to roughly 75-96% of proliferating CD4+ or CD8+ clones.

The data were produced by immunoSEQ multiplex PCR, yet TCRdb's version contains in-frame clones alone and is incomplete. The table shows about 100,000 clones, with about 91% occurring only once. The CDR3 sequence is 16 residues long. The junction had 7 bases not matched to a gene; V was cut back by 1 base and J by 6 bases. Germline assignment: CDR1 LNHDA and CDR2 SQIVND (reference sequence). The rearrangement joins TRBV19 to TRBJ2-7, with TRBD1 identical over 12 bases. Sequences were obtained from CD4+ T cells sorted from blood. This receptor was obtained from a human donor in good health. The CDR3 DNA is TGTGCCAGTAGTATAGCGCGGGACAGGGGGCTGAGCGAGCAGTACTTC. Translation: CASSIARDRGLSEQYF.